The clone carrying this T cell receptor (beta chain) came up many times. What it binds is not known. The data derive from a study of early T cells in non-severe SARS-CoV-2 infection. The overall study: Chains were unpaired, as sequencing was done on bulk RNA from unsorted whole blood.

The CDR3 runs 16 residues. Germline V gene sequence: CDR1 SGHTA, CDR2 FQGNSA. Trimming cost V 4 bases and J 1 base, with 16 bases left between them. Overall study findings and caveats: The study's VDJdb matching favored anti-spike CD8 responses and missed private and CD4 specificities.

Unique molecular identifier tags were affixed to discrete cDNA molecules. TCRdb reprocessed the 5' RACE reads via MiXCR and lists one record per CDR3 protein. The table records about 29,000 distinct CDR3 sequences, approximately 5.4% of them present only once. The sequence came from an adult who was a healthcare worker with PCR-confirmed SARS-CoV-2 infection or an uninfected control (not recorded which). The J gene is TRBJ2-5, the V gene TRBV7-2, with D tentatively TRBD1 (6 bases). Sequenced sample: whole blood. CDR3 in DNA: TGTGCCAGCAGCTCCAAGAAACAGGGAATCCAAGAGACCCAGTACTTC. This codes for CASSSKKQGIQETQYF.